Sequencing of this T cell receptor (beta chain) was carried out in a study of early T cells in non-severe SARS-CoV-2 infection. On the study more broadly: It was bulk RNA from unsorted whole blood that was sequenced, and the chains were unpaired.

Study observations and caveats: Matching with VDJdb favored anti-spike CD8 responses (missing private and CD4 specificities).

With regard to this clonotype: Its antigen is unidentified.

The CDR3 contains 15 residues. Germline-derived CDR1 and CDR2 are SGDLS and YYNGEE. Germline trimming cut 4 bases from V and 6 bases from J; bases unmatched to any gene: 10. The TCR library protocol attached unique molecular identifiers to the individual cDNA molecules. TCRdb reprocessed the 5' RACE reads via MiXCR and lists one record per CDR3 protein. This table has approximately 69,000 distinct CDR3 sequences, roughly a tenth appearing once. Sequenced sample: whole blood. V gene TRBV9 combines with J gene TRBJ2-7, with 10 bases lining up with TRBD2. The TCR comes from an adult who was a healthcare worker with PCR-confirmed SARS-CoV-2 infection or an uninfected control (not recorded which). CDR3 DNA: TGTGCCAGCAGCACCCAAACTAGCGGGGCAGGCGAGCAGTACTTC. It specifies CASSTQTSGAGEQYF.